Presented here are 22 T cell receptor beta chains from one specimen sequenced in a study of blood T cell repertoires in COVID-19. The data were produced by immunoSEQ multiplex PCR, yet TCRdb's version contains in-frame clones alone and is incomplete. The sample includes about 150,000 clones, 80% to 90% of them seen just once. The sequenced sample was peripheral blood. These receptor sequences come from a man between 50 and 59 years old with active COVID-19.

The chain joins TRBV9 to TRBJ2-3; 7 bases line up with TRBD2. The germline V gene encodes CDR1 SGDLS and CDR2 YYNGEE. This CDR3 contains 18 residues. Unmatched junction bases numbered 12, after V lost 0 bases and J lost 2 bases. CDR3 DNA: TGTGCCAGCAGCGTAGCCCCCATTGGGGGGGGGACCACAGATACGCAGTATTTT. Protein: CASSVAPIGGGTTDTQYF.

The chain joins TRBV9 to TRBJ2-1; 7 positions match TRBD2. This CDR3 has 14 residues. The trim removed 3 bases at V and 2 bases at J, leaving 2 bases unmatched. Germline values: CDR1 SGDLS, CDR2 YYNGEE. The CDR3 bases are TGTGCCAGCAGCGCTGGGACTACCTACAATGAGCAGTTCTTC. Amino acids: CASSAGTTYNEQFF.

The chain combines TRBV7-9 with TRBJ2-2, with 10 bases fitting TRBD1. The CDR3 sequence is 14 residues long. Germline assignment: CDR1 SEHNR and CDR2 FQNEAQ (reference sequence). V shed 5 bases, J shed 8 bases, and the junction held 5 bases outside the gene matches. CDR3 coding DNA: TGTGCCAGCAGCCAAGACAGGGGGCTAGGGGAGCTGTTTTTT. Translating gives CASSQDRGLGELFF.

This sequence joins TRBV9 and TRBJ2-3; tentative D call: TRBD2 (6 bases). V lost 0 bases and J lost 5, with 13 bases in between. Germline V gene sequence: CDR1 SGDLS, CDR2 YYNGEE. This CDR3 comprises 15 residues. CDR3 loop: CASSVGGRSLDTQYF. In nucleotides, the CDR3 is TGTGCCAGCAGCGTAGGGGGGAGGAGCCTAGATACGCAGTATTTT. The full variable domain, in which reference TRBV9 and TRBJ2-3 provide the parts outside the CDR3, is DSGVTQTPKHLITATGQRVTLRCSPRSGDLSVYWYQQSLDQGLQFLIQYYNGEERAKGNILERFSAQQFPDLHSELNLSSLELGDSALYFCASSVGGRSLDTQYFGPGTRLTVL.

This clone has just a few counts. The V and J genes are TRBV18 and TRBJ2-7; TRBD1 agrees at 7 bases. The CDR3 has 18 residues. Losses at the gene ends were 3 bases for V and 0 bases for J; bases not matched to a gene: 14. Germline values: CDR1 KGHSH, CDR2 LQKENI. CDR3 sequence reads: CASSPSPPGTVSSYEQYF. CDR3 bases: TGTGCCAGCTCACCTTCTCCCCCGGGGACAGTAAGCTCCTACGAGCAGTACTTC.

This chain uses TRBV28 with TRBJ1-1; possible D gene TRBD1, 5 bases. The CDR3 is made up of 12 amino acids. Germline V CDR1 and CDR2: MDHEN, SYDVKM. The ends were cut back, 6 bases at V and 5 bases at J, with 10 bases in the middle. In DNA form, the CDR3 reads TGTGCCAGCAGGCAGGGAGGGACTGAAGCTTTCTTT. Translated, it gives CASRQGGTEAFF.

The rearrangement uses TRBV5-1 and TRBJ2-1; 10 nucleotides line up with TRBD2. The V gene's germline CDR1 is SGHRS and CDR2 YFSETQ. The CDR3 loop spans 16 amino acids. V was pared by 0 bases and J by 2 bases, with 2 bases of the junction left unmatched. CDR3 sequence (DNA): TGCGCCAGCAGCTTGGGTAGCGGGGGGCCCTACAATGAGCAGTTCTTC. Protein product: CASSLGSGGPYNEQFF.

The chain links TRBV4-1 to TRBJ2-3; 7 bases fit TRBD2. CDR1 and CDR2 from the germline V gene are MGHRA and YSYEKL. The J segment lost 3 bases and the V segment lost 4 bases, leaving 10 bases of the junction unmatched. CDR3 length equals 16 residues. CDR3: CASSLGLDERTDTQYF. In DNA, the CDR3 is TGCGCCAGCAGCCTTGGACTAGACGAACGTACAGATACGCAGTATTTT.

This sequence joins TRBV6-5 and TRBJ2-3; TRBD1 agrees at 10 bases. The CDR3 covers 16 residues. Germline V gives CDR1 MNHEY, CDR2 SVGAGI. V gave up 0 bases and J gave up 8 bases; unmatched junction bases: 8. CDR3 region: CASSYSMGTGEGTQYF. The CDR3 region has the DNA TGTGCCAGCAGTTACTCGATGGGGACAGGGGAAGGTACGCAGTATTTT.

The rearrangement links TRBV5-6 to TRBJ2-4; 7 bases match TRBD2. J was trimmed by 4 bases and V by 5 bases; bases with no gene match: 3. Germline values: CDR1 SGHDT, CDR2 YYEEEE. The CDR3 consists of 13 residues. Here the CDR3 DNA reads TGTGCCAGCAGGGCCGGGGGGAAAAACATTCAGTACTTC. It is translated as CASRAGGKNIQYF.

The V and J genes are TRBV3-1 (or the pseudogene TRBV3-2) and TRBJ2-2, with 8 bases matching TRBD1. Per germline, CDR1 LGHDT and CDR2 YNNKEL (reference sequence). V lost 3 bases and J lost 4; bases outside the gene matches: 7. The CDR3 is made up of 16 amino acids. The CDR3 protein is CASSQDGQGGTGELFF. The CDR3 bases are TGTGCCAGCAGCCAGGACGGACAGGGCGGCACCGGGGAGCTGTTTTTT.

The genes are TRBV6-2 or TRBV6-3 and TRBJ1-1, with D unresolved. Trimming took 1 base from V and 11 from J, leaving 14 bases between them. Germline lookup yields CDR1 MNHEY and CDR2 SVGEGT. The CDR3 covers 13 residues. CDR3 sequence (DNA): TGTGCCAGCAGTTACTGGGGAGCTCCTATGGCTTTCTTT. The encoded protein is CASSYWGAPMAFF.

The chain employs TRBV18 and TRBJ1-5; 8 bases match TRBD1. V dropped 1 base and J dropped 2; count of bases not matched to a gene: 4. CDR1 and CDR2 (germline): KGHSH, LQKENI. The CDR3 is made up of 16 amino acids. CDR3 residues: CASSPQNRGGNQPQHF. The CDR3 DNA reads TGTGCCAGCTCACCACAAAACAGGGGGGGCAATCAGCCCCAGCATTTT.

The chain uses TRBV5-1 and TRBJ1-6, with 10 bases fitting TRBD1. The CDR3 covers 14 residues. Germline loops: CDR1 SGHRS, CDR2 YFSETQ. The V gene end was trimmed by 4 bases and the J gene end by 9 bases; junction bases not matched to a gene: 4. The CDR3 DNA reads TGCGCCAGCAGCCCGGGACAGGGGTTTTCACCCCTCCACTTT. Protein sequence: CASSPGQGFSPLHF.

This chain joins TRBV19 and TRBJ2-4, with a weak D call TRBD1 (6 bases). Trimming took off 6 bases at V and 7 bases at J, with 13 bases between the two ends. CDR1 is LNHDA and CDR2 is SQIVND in the germline V gene (reference sequence). This CDR3 region has 13 residues. This chain's CDR3 is CASRTTGMNIQYF. CDR3 DNA: TGTGCCAGTAGGACCACAGGGATGAACATTCAGTACTTC.

On this clone: One end of the junction fails to match germline, which may point to a read error. The V and J genes are TRBV19 and TRBJ2-3; the D is unclear. In germline, CDR1 is LNHDA, CDR2 SQIVND (reference sequence). The CDR3 runs to 14 residues. CDR3 sequence reads: CASSSEASRDTQYF. CDR3 nucleotide sequence: TGTGCCAGTAGTTCCGAAGCGAGCAGAGATACGCAGTATTTT. The full variable domain, in which reference TRBV19 and TRBJ2-3 provide the parts outside the CDR3, is DGGITQSPKYLFRKEGQNVTLSCEQNLNHDAMYWYRQDPGQGLRLIYYSQIVNDFQKGDIAEGYSVSREKKESFPLTVTSAQKNPTAFYLCASSSEASRDTQYFGPGTRLTVL.

The V gene is TRBV20-1, the J gene TRBJ1-1; no firm D call. Germline V gives CDR1 DFQATT, CDR2 SNEGSKA (reference sequence). This CDR3 has 11 residues. The V and J ends lost 6 bases and 0 bases respectively, with 5 bases between them. The CDR3 DNA follows: TGCAGTGCCAACATGAACACTGAAGCTTTCTTT. Amino acid sequence: CSANMNTEAFF.

This chain links TRBV30 with TRBJ1-5; maybe TRBD1 (5 bases). The germline V gene has CDR1 GTSNPN and CDR2 SVGIG (reference sequence). The CDR3 is made up of 14 amino acids. Trimming cost V 6 bases and J 4 bases, with 16 bases left between them. CDR3 loop: CACTLGQSNQPQHF. The DNA for the CDR3 is TGTGCCTGCACCCTGGGGCAGTCAAATCAGCCCCAGCATTTT.

This chain joins TRBV7-8 and TRBJ1-1; D gene uncertain. Germline V gene data show CDR1 as SGHVS and CDR2 as FQNEAQ. This CDR3 comprises 14 residues. Trimming removed 5 bases from V and 2 bases from J, with 12 bases in between. The CDR3 sequence is CASSNPGGNTEAFF. The CDR3 coding sequence is TGTGCCAGCAGCAATCCCGGAGGAAACACTGAAGCTTTCTTT.

The genes are TRBV7-2 and TRBJ1-4, with unresolved D. Per germline, CDR1 SGHTA and CDR2 FQGNSA. V lost 0 bases and J 4 bases, leaving 9 bases between the germline ends. CDR3 length equals 15 residues. The CDR3 reads CASSLAPGFNEKLFF. The CDR3 DNA is TGTGCCAGCAGCTTAGCGCCGGGGTTTAATGAAAAACTGTTTTTT. Complete variable domain (other parts from reference TRBV7-2 and TRBJ1-4): GAGVSQSPSNKVTEKGKDVELRCDPISGHTALYWYRQSLGQGLEFLIYFQGNSAPDKSGLPSDRFSAERTGGSVSTLTIQRTQQEDSAVYLCASSLAPGFNEKLFFGSGTQLSVL.

V is TRBV18 and J is TRBJ1-2; D possibly corresponds to TRBD1 (5 bases). Trimming shortened V by 0 bases and J by 5 bases, and 10 bases separated the two germline ends. CDR3 size: 14 residues. Per germline, CDR1 KGHSH and CDR2 LQKENI. Written as DNA, the CDR3 is TGTGCCAGCTCACCACCTTTGGCAGGGTATGGCTACACCTTC. Translation: CASSPPLAGYGYTF.

CDR3: CASSLGDRLQPQHF. The CDR3 DNA is TGTGCCAGCAGCTTAGGGGACAGACTACAGCCCCAGCATTTT. The gene calls are TRBV7-9 and TRBJ1-5; 7 nucleotides align to TRBD1. After removal of 1 base from V and 7 bases from J, the junction contained 4 bases not matched to a gene. This CDR3 region has 14 residues. The germline V gene has CDR1 SEHNR and CDR2 FQNEAQ (reference sequence).